The 18 T cell receptor beta chains listed next were all sequenced from one sample in a study of beta chain features in type 1 diabetes. cDNA synthesis used the whole RNA isolate, giving expressed TCRB sequences. The assay was immunoSEQ multiplex PCR, and TCRdb's table has in-frame clones only and misses some. The sample holds 970,000 or so clones; 15% to 20% are singletons and the top ten take 0.02% to 0.025%. Sequencing used naive CD4+ T cells from blood. These receptors originate from a woman aged 18-30 years in good health.

This rearrangement joins TRBV5-1 to TRBJ2-1, with D perhaps matching TRBD2 (6 bases). Germline V gene sequence: CDR1 SGHRS, CDR2 YFSETQ. The CDR3 runs 13 residues. Trimming cost V 7 bases and J 5 bases, with 13 bases left between them. CDR3 bases: TGCGCCAGCGGGGACTGGGGAAACAATGAGCAGTTCTTC. Amino acids: CASGDWGNNEQFF.

This clone occurred a few times. V is TRBV27 and J is TRBJ2-3, with TRBD1 as a possible D gene (5 bases). In germline, CDR1 is MNHEY, CDR2 SMNVEV (reference sequence). The CDR3 spans 13 residues. Trimming stripped 8 bases from V and 4 bases from J, with 13 bases between. In DNA, the CDR3 is TGTGCCAGCGAAGGGGCGAATGCAGATACGCAGTATTTT. Translated, it gives CASEGANADTQYF.

The chain carries TRBV7-2 and TRBJ2-1; TRBD2 might be the D (6 bases). The germline V gene encodes CDR1 SGHTA and CDR2 FQGNSA. This CDR3 is 17 amino acids long. Trimming cost V 4 bases and J 3 bases, with 19 bases left between them. CDR3 sequence (DNA): TGTGCCAGCAGCTGGTATCGGACTATGAGAAGCTACAATGAGCAGTTCTTC. It codes for CASSWYRTMRSYNEQFF.

The chain uses TRBV7-9 and TRBJ2-1; perhaps TRBD2 as D (7 bases). This CDR3 spans 18 amino acids. The ends were cut back, 4 bases at V and 0 bases at J, with 19 bases in the middle. Germline V gives CDR1 SEHNR, CDR2 FQNEAQ (reference sequence). CDR3 loop: CASSSPGRGLSSYNEQFF. The CDR3 region has the DNA TGTGCCAGCAGCTCGCCGGGGCGGGGGCTTAGCTCCTACAATGAGCAGTTCTTC.

This clone has just a few counts. The V and J genes are TRBV27 and TRBJ2-3, with D perhaps TRBD2 (6 bases). CDR3 size: 14 residues. Germline CDR1 MNHEY, CDR2 SMNVEV (reference sequence). V was trimmed by 5 bases and J by 2 bases, leaving 11 bases between them. This CDR3 reads CASSGRWDTDTQYF. For the CDR3, the DNA is TGTGCCAGCAGTGGGAGGTGGGACACAGATACGCAGTATTTT.

This clone has just a few counts. This chain connects TRBV29-1 to TRBJ2-3; maybe TRBD1 (5 bases). This CDR3 comprises 13 residues. Per germline, CDR1 SQVTM and CDR2 ANQGSEA. The germline V and J ends were trimmed by 7 bases and 2 bases, with 13 bases remaining between them. CDR3: CSARQFLTDTQYF. In nucleotides, the CDR3 is TGCAGCGCCAGACAGTTCCTCACAGATACGCAGTATTTT.

This clone has a handful of counts. V and J are TRBV6-5 and TRBJ1-5, with unresolved D. V was pared by 5 bases and J by 6 bases, with 17 bases between. This CDR3 has 15 residues. CDR1 is MNHEY, CDR2 SVGAGI, per germline. CDR3 coding DNA: TGTGCCAGCAGTCGGGTGTGGAGTGTAGGTCAGCCCCAGCATTTT. Translating it yields CASSRVWSVGQPQHF.

The V and J genes are TRBV4-2 and TRBJ2-5, with D perhaps matching TRBD2 (5 bases). The CDR3 has 16 amino acids. Trimming pared 1 base from V and 0 bases from J, leaving 12 bases between. CDR1 is LGHNA and CDR2 is YNFKEQ in the germline V gene. The CDR3 reads CASSQGNSVNQETQYF. In DNA, the CDR3 is TGTGCCAGCAGCCAAGGGAATAGCGTCAACCAAGAGACCCAGTACTTC.

The rearrangement joins TRBV5-1 to TRBJ2-7, with 7 nucleotides matching TRBD1. The CDR3 covers 15 residues. V dropped 4 bases and J dropped 3; count of bases not matched to a gene: 10. Germline-derived CDR1 and CDR2 are SGHRS and YFSETQ. CDR3 region: CASSTWDRTNYEQYF. In nucleotides, the CDR3 is TGCGCCAGCAGCACCTGGGACAGAACGAACTACGAGCAGTACTTC.

A few counts support this clone. The chain uses TRBV5-1 and TRBJ1-4; TRBD1 matches 7 bases. The V gene's germline CDR1 is SGHRS and CDR2 YFSETQ. Trimming at V came to 4 bases and at J to 12 bases, leaving 6 bases not matched to a gene. The CDR3 is made up of 12 amino acids. The CDR3, as DNA: TGCGCCAGCAGCAGGGGGCCCGGTGAACTGTTTTTT. The encoded protein is CASSRGPGELFF.

This clone has more than one count but fewer than ten. CDR3 sequence: CSVEGLAGALWNEQFF. In nucleotides, the CDR3 is TGCAGCGTTGAGGGACTAGCGGGAGCCCTTTGGAATGAGCAGTTCTTC. This chain connects TRBV29-1 to TRBJ2-1, with TRBD2 matching 14 bases. The V gene end was trimmed by 3 bases and the J gene end by 7 bases; junction bases not matched to a gene: 8. This CDR3 region has 16 residues. Germline V gene sequence: CDR1 SQVTM, CDR2 ANQGSEA.

The V and J genes are TRBV28 and TRBJ2-5, with D hard to call. This CDR3 is 11 amino acids long. V was shortened by 3 bases and J by 4 bases, with 3 bases between the two germline ends. Germline V gene lookup returns CDR1 MDHEN and CDR2 SYDVKM. The CDR3 region is CASSFIETQYF. The CDR3 bases are TGTGCCAGCAGTTTCATAGAGACCCAGTACTTC.

This clone has more than one count but fewer than ten. The gene calls are TRBV10-3 and TRBJ2-1, with 7 nucleotides matching TRBD2. Germline V gene lookup returns CDR1 ENHRY and CDR2 SYGVKD. CDR3 length: 16 residues. After removal of 2 bases from V and 7 bases from J, the junction contained 11 bases not matched to a gene. The CDR3 DNA sequence: TGTGCCATCAGTGAGGGTGGCGCTAGCGGTCGGAATGAGCAGTTCTTC. Amino acids: CAISEGGASGRNEQFF.

This clone occurred a few times. The rearrangement links TRBV6-5 to TRBJ1-1; D may be TRBD1 (6 bases). V was clipped by 2 bases and J by 6 bases, with 13 bases between them. The CDR3 sequence is 14 residues long. Germline values: CDR1 MNHEY, CDR2 SVGAGI. CDR3 sequence reads: CASSYAGGDAEAFF. In DNA form, the CDR3 reads TGTGCCAGCAGTTACGCGGGGGGCGACGCTGAAGCTTTCTTT.

This clone has only a few counts. V is TRBV18 and J is TRBJ2-7; TRBD2 aligns across 10 bases. The CDR3 is 16 residues long. CDR1 is KGHSH and CDR2 is LQKENI in the germline V gene. V dropped 2 bases and J dropped 2; count of bases not matched to a gene: 6. This CDR3 reads CASSPITSGNAYEQYF. The CDR3 nucleotides are TGTGCCAGCTCACCAATCACTAGCGGGAATGCCTACGAGCAGTACTTC.

This clone has just a few counts. The chain couples TRBV19 to TRBJ2-1, with 8 bases identical to TRBD2. In germline, CDR1 is LNHDA, CDR2 SQIVND (reference sequence). This CDR3 region has 16 residues. The V gene end was trimmed by 2 bases and the J gene end by 8 bases; junction bases not matched to a gene: 11. CDR3 protein: CASSILGGAGDYEQFF. DNA for the CDR3: TGTGCCAGTAGTATACTGGGGGGAGCGGGGGACTATGAGCAGTTCTTC.

This clone has only a few counts. The chain is built from TRBV21-1 and TRBJ2-1; the D segment call TRBD2 is taken from the table without a DNA check. TRBV21-1 is marked as a pseudogene. This CDR3 contains 14 residues. The CDR3 protein is CASIGAGGYNEQFF. CDR3 bases: TGTGCCAGCATCGGGGCGGGAGGGTACAATGAGCAGTTCTTC.

This rearrangement joins TRBV10-3 to TRBJ1-2; D is possibly TRBD1 (6 bases). The CDR3 is 16 amino acids. The V end lost 0 bases, the J end lost 7 bases, and 18 bases lay between the germline ends. Germline V gene data show CDR1 as ENHRY and CDR2 as SYGVKD. This chain's CDR3 is CAISESPRGGVGGYTF. In DNA form, the CDR3 reads TGTGCCATCAGTGAGTCGCCCAGGGGCGGCGTGGGTGGCTACACCTTC.